The 4 T cell receptor beta chains below were found in one sample sequenced in a study of cytomegalovirus exposure and HLA in healthy donors. PCR employed 60 Vbeta and 13 Jbeta primers. The method was immunoSEQ multiplex PCR; TCRdb's version includes in-frame clones alone and lacks a portion of them. The data show 150,000 to 200,000 clones, with more than 75% seen just once and approximately 1.4% held by the top ten. Sequenced sample: PBMCs. The receptors come from a girl aged 5 to 17 in good health and CMV-seropositive.

This chain joins TRBV9 and TRBJ2-1; 7 nucleotides align to TRBD1. Germline CDR1 reads SGDLS; CDR2 reads YYNGEE. The CDR3 is made up of 14 amino acids. The junction had 10 bases not matched to a gene; V was cut back by 4 bases and J by 9 bases. CDR3 region: CASSRDRSYLEQFF. The CDR3, as DNA: TGTGCCAGCAGCCGGGACAGATCCTATCTTGAGCAGTTCTTC.

A single count supports this clone. The rearrangement joins TRBV28 to TRBJ1-2; maybe TRBD1 (6 bases). CDR3 length: 18 amino acids. Trimming stripped 4 bases from V and 4 bases from J, with 25 bases between. The V gene's germline CDR1 is MDHEN and CDR2 SYDVKM. The CDR3 bases are TGTGCCAGCAGTTCCCTGGGGGCCTCAGGGATCTCCCTCTATGGCTACACCTTC. It encodes CASSSLGASGISLYGYTF.

This chain links TRBV5-8 with TRBJ1-5; the match to TRBD1 covers 7 bases. The trim removed 4 bases at V and 0 bases at J, leaving 10 bases unmatched. CDR3 size: 17 residues. The germline CDR1 and CDR2 sequences are SGHTS and YDEGEE. The CDR3 spells CASSPGDRSYSNQPQHF. The CDR3 DNA follows: TGTGCCAGCAGCCCAGGGGACAGATCCTATAGCAATCAGCCCCAGCATTTT.

This clone was counted between two and nine times. The rearrangement uses TRBV18 and TRBJ2-4; D unresolved. The CDR3 is 12 amino acids. V gave up 5 bases and J gave up 8 bases, with 10 bases separating them. From germline, CDR1 is KGHSH and CDR2 LQKENI. CDR3 protein: CASSVERDIQYF. Here the CDR3 DNA reads TGTGCCAGCTCAGTAGAACGAGACATTCAGTACTTC.